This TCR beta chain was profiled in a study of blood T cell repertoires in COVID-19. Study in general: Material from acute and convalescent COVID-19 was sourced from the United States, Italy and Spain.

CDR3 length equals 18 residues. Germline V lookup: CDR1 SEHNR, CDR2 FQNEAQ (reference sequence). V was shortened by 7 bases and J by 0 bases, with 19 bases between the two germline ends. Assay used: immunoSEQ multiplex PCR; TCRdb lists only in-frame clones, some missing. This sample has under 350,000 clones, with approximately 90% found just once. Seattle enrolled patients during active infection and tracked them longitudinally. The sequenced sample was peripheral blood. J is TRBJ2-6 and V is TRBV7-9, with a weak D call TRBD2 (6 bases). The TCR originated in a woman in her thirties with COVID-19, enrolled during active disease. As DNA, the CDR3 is TGTGCCAGCATTGCGGGACCCCTCTTCTCCTCTGGGGCCAACGTCCTGACTTTC. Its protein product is CASIAGPLFSSGANVLTF.